The TCR beta chain under discussion was sequenced for a study of identifying expanded T cells in peripheral blood (dated by TCRdb to between 2017 and 2020). Study-wide context: Four technical replicates, made by sequencing separate aliquots from the same pool of genomic DNA, were compared pairwise.

A distance of 12 bases separates the germline ends of V and J, which lose 4 bases and 2 bases respectively. CDR1 SGHRS and CDR2 YFSETQ were looked up in the germline V gene. The CDR3, cysteine through phenylalanine, is 14 amino acids long. Solely the CDR3 DNA is kept, with 42 bases framed from the first base. Results and caveats for the whole study, not just this receptor: Across all healthy-donor time intervals, the beta-binomial model significantly lowered both the number of clones called differentially abundant and the false-positive rate. It was expected by the authors that biological variance in healthy repertoires might increase further over much longer intervals, such as months to years. In all healthy donors, the variance in clone template counts between samples taken roughly 14 days apart rose significantly as total template count increased. Between technical replicates the binomial model flagged roughly 1.2 differentially abundant clones, whereas over around two weeks the binomial model flagged about 15 and over about 4 weeks approximately 20.

The immunoSEQ Assay, which uses bias-controlled multiplex PCR amplification of genomic DNA, was used to profile TCRbeta CDR3 regions. As for how the authors treated the data: The absolute abundance of each unique TCRbeta CDR3 region was quantified after sequences were collapsed and filtered. Differential abundance was tested with a binomial (Fisher-equivalent) model and with a beta-binomial model adding time-dependent variance fitted from healthy donors. Any clone with fewer than 5 combined templates was excluded, and a clone was called differentially abundant if its Benjamini-Hochberg FDR was below 0.01. Beta-binomial variance was modeled as a function of total template count across the two samples using the form v = (b*log(k)+a)^2. Not all clones reach the TCRdb copy of this immuneACCESS table, which keeps in-frame sequences only. Checked studies attribute under half of the gap to unresolved V genes and leave the rest unexplained. V and J calls and clone size are copied from that table; D and trimming were computed from the DNA. This sample gives about 94,000 clones in total; approximately 86% of them show up just once. The top ten constitute 4.5% to 7% of the sample.

No immune events, such as infections, were documented for the healthy donors during the collection period. Healthy-donor blood repertoires served as a training cohort to calibrate time-dependent variance in a beta-binomial model of T-cell clone differential abundance. The training cohort included about ten healthy donors, of whom 3 were female and 7 were male. Donor ages ranged from about 29 to 70 years, with an average of 43 years. Whole blood was collected from each healthy donor at three time points spaced approximately 13 days apart and obtained from a commercial supplier. For immunosequencing, genomic DNA was extracted from whole blood that had not been sorted. Details on this clone: The target of this receptor is not known. No qualities accompany the bases; no much larger clone lies one base away.

The sample taken for sequencing was blood. The source is a person aged 18 to 69 in good health. Recombination joined TRBV5-1 with TRBJ1-1, with the D gene uncertain. The nucleotides are TGCGCCAGCAGCCCCCCGACAAGTAACACTGAAGCTTTCTTT. It encodes CASSPPTSNTEAFF.